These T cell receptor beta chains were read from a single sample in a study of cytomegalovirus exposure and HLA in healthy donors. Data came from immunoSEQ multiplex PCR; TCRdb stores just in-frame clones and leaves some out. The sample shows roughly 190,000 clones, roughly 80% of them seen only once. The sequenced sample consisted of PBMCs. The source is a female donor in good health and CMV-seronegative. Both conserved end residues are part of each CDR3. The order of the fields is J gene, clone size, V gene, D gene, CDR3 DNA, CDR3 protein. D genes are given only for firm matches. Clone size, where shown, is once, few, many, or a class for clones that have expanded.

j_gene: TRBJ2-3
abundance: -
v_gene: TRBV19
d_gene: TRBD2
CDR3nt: TGTGCCAGTAGTATAGCAAGCGGGGGGGCCGTGGATACGCAGTATTTT
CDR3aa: CASSIASGGAVDTQYF

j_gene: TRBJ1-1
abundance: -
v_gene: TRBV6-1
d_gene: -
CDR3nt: TGTGCCAGCAGCCGGGGAATAAGTGAAGCTTTCTTT
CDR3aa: CASSRGISEAFF

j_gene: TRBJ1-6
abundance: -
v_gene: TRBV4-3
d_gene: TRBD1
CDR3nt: TGCGCCAGCAGCCAAGATCAGACAGGGGGAATGGGTTCACCCCTCCACTTT
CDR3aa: CASSQDQTGGMGSPLHF

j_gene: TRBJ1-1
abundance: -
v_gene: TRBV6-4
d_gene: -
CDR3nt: TGTGCCAGCAGTGATGGAGTTCTGCTGCTCACTGAAGCTTTCTTT
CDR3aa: CASSDGVLLLTEAFF

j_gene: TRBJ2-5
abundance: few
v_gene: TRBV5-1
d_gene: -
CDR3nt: TGCGCCAGCAGCTTGGGGGTCCGTCAGGGGATCCAAGAGACCCAGTACTTC
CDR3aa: CASSLGVRQGIQETQYF

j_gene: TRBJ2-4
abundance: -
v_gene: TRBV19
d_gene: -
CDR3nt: TGTGCCAGTAGTAAACTAGAGGGCTTAGCCAAAAACATTCAGTACTTC
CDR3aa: CASSKLEGLAKNIQYF

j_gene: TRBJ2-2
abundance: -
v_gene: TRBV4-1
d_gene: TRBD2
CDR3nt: TGCGCCAGCAGCCAAGCATGGCCCCTAGCGGGAGAAGGGGAGCTGTTTTTT
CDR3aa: CASSQAWPLAGEGELFF

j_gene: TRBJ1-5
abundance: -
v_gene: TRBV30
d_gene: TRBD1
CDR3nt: TGTGCCTGGAGGAGGACAGGGAATAATCAGCCCCAGCATTTT
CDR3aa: CAWRRTGNNQPQHF

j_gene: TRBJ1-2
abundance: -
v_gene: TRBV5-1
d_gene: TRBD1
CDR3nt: TGCGCCAGCAGCTCTGGGACAGGAGAATATGGCTACACCTTC
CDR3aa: CASSSGTGEYGYTF

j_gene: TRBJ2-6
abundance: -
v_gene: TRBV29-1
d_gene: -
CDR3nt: TGCAGCGCGGGTGGGTCTGGGGCCAACGTCCTGACTTTC
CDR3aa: CSAGGSGANVLTF

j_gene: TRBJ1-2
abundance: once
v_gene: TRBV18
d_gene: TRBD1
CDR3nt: TGTGCCAGCTCACCATTGGGGACAGGGGTTACCTATGGCTACACCTTC
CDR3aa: CASSPLGTGVTYGYTF

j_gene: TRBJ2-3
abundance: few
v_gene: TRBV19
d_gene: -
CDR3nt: TGTGCCAGTAGGATTCCGGGTCAGGGAGGGGGAGATACGCAGTATTTT
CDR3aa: CASRIPGQGGGDTQYF

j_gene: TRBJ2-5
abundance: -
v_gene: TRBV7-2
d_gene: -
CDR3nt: TGTGCCAGCAGCTTAGGAGGACTCGGTGTGGGGGGGACCCAGTACTTC
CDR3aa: CASSLGGLGVGGTQYF

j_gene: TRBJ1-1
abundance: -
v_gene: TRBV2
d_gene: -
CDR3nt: TGTGCCAGCATCAGGGCAGGGACACCGAACACTGAAGCTTTCTTT
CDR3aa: CASIRAGTPNTEAFF

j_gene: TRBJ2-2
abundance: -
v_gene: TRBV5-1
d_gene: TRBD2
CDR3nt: TGCGCCAGCAGCTATGGGACTAGCGGGGGTAAAACCGGGGAGCTGTTTTTT
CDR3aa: CASSYGTSGGKTGELFF

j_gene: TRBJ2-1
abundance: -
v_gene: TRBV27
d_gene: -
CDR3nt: TGTGCCAGCAGCCGGAGCTCCTACAATGAGCAGTTCTTC
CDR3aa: CASSRSSYNEQFF

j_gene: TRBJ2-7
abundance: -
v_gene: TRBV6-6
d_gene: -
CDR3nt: TGTGCCAGCAGTTTCAGCTACGAGCAGTACTTC
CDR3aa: CASSFSYEQYF

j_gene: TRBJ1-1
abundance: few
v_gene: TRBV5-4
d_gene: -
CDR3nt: TGTGCCAGCAGCTTGGATCGGGGGATGAACACTGAAGCTTTCTTT
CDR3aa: CASSLDRGMNTEAFF

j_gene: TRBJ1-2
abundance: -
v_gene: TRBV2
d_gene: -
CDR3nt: TGTGCCAGCAGTGTCACGACAGGCTGGGGGTATGGCTACACCTTC
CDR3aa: CASSVTTGWGYGYTF

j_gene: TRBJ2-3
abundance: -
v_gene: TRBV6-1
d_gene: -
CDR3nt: TGTGCCAGCAGTGACCCACTAGCCATCACAGATACGCAGTATTTT
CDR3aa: CASSDPLAITDTQYF

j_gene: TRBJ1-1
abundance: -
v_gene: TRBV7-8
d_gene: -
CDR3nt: TGTGCCAGCAGCCCCCGGGTCCTCAACCTAAACACTGAAGCTTTCTTT
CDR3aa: CASSPRVLNLNTEAFF

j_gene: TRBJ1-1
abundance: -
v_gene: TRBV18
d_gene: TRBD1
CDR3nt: TGTGCCAGCTCCCCCGGGACAGGGGTCACTGAAGCTTTCTTT
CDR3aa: CASSPGTGVTEAFF